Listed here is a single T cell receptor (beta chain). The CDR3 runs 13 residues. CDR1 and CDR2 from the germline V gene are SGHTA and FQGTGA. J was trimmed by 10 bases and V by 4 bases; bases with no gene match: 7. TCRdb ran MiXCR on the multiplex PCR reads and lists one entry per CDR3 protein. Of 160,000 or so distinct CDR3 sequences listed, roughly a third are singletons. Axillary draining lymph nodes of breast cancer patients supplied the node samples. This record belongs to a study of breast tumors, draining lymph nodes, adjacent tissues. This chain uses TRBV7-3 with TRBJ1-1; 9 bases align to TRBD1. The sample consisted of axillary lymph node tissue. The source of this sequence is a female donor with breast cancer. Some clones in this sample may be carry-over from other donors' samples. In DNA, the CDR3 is TGTGCCAGCAGCTCCCAACCGGGACAGGGAGCTTTCTTT. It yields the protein CASSSQPGQGAFF.